This paragraph reports one T cell receptor (beta chain). The data derive from a study of CD8 T cells in Susac syndrome. The study used treatment-naive patients who had stable or active relapsing-remitting disease as multiple sclerosis controls. TEMRA cells were enriched by FACS, and CD4+ and CD8+ T cells were negatively isolated. V lost 0 bases and J lost 2, with 7 bases in between. In germline, CDR1 is SGHTA, CDR2 FQGNSA. This CDR3 spans 14 amino acids. RNA was extracted with the RNeasy kit, and a quantity of about 0.45 to 1 ug was reverse transcribed using random hexamers. The CDR3 of TCR beta was amplified by immunoSEQ multiplex PCR across 54 Vbeta and 13 Jbeta. Using its own MiXCR run on the immunoSEQ multiplex PCR reads, TCRdb lists one record per CDR3 protein. Counted here are 55,000 to 85,000 distinct CDR3 sequences, 95% to 96% occurring once; the ten biggest clones make up 0.11%.

The sample consisted of CD4+ T cells from PBMCs. The sequence was collected from a human donor with multiple sclerosis. The chain is built from TRBV7-2 and TRBJ2-5, with D maybe TRBD1 (5 bases). CDR3 DNA sequence: TGTGCCAGCAGCTTAGCGGGGCCTCAAGAGACCCAGTACTTC. It encodes CASSLAGPQETQYF. Looking up the rest from reference TRBV7-2 and TRBJ2-5 gives the full variable domain: GAGVSQSPSNKVTEKGKDVELRCDPISGHTALYWYRQSLGQGLEFLIYFQGNSAPDKSGLPSDRFSAERTGGSVSTLTIQRTQQEDSAVYLCASSLAGPQETQYFGPGTRLLVL.